Sequencing of this TCR beta chain was carried out in a study of blood T cell repertoires in COVID-19. About the research overall: The United States, Italy and Spain supplied acute and convalescent COVID-19 samples.

TCRdb keeps only in-frame clones here, not all; method: immunoSEQ multiplex PCR. The sample lists 250,000 to 350,000 clones; about 90% were seen once. The CDR3 is made up of 14 amino acids. From germline, CDR1 is SGHDT and CDR2 YYEEEE. Deletions cut 1 base from V and 0 bases from J, with 7 bases between. This TCR was sampled from a man aged 18 to 35 with active or convalescent COVID-19. This chain connects TRBV5-6 to TRBJ1-2; D gene ambiguous. The sequenced sample consisted of peripheral blood. CDR3 in amino acids: CASSLFEANYGYTF. The CDR3 nucleotides are TGTGCCAGCAGCTTGTTTGAGGCTAACTATGGCTACACCTTC.